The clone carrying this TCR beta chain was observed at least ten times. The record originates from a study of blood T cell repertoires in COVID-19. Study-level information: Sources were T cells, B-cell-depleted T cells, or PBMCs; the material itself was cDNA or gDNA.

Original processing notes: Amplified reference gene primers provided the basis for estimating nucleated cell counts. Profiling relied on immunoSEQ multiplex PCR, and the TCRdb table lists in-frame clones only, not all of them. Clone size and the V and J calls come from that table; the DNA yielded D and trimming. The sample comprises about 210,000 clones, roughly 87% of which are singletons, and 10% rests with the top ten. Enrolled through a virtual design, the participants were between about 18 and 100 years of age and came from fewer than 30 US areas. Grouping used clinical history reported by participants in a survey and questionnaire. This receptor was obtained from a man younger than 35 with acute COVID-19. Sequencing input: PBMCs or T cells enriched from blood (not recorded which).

The CDR3 DNA reads as TGTGCCAGCAGTGGGACTAGCGGGAACACCGGGGAGCTGTTTTTT. Its protein is CASSGTSGNTGELFF. V usage is TRBV6-4 and J usage is TRBJ2-2, with TRBD2 matching 10 bases. The CDR3 has 15 amino acids. The V gene's germline CDR1 is MRHNA and CDR2 SNTAGT. The V and J ends lost 4 bases and 1 base, in that order; junction bases with no gene match: 0.